This T cell receptor (beta chain) was identified during a study of OX40 agonist ivuxolimab in advanced cancers. Study as a whole: A partial response was reached by three patients: one with hepatocellular carcinoma and two with cutaneous melanoma.

As for this clone: What it recognizes is unknown.

Study results and limitations: It was also the case that some nonresponders had low normalized T-cell clonal expansion. At 0.1 to 3.0 mg/kg, clonal expansion of CD4+ and CD8+ blood T cells had occurred by week 6.

Sequencing used immunoSEQ multiplex PCR; TCRdb keeps in-frame clones, though not all of them. The table shows roughly 67,000 clones, with around 87% occurring only once. The CDR3 is 11 amino acids. Trimming shortened V by 4 bases and J by 4 bases, and 7 bases separated the two germline ends. Germline V gives CDR1 GTSNPN, CDR2 SVGIG (reference sequence). This TCR came from an adult with an advanced solid tumor such as melanoma, head and neck, liver or kidney cancer. The starting material was CD4+ or CD8+ T cells sorted from blood, obtained in a trial of the OX40 agonist ivuxolimab. The chain carries TRBV30 and TRBJ2-5; D ambiguous. The CDR3 loop is CAWNLGETQYF. CDR3 DNA: TGTGCCTGGAACTTGGGAGAGACCCAGTACTTC.